The 17 T cell receptor beta chains in this list originate from one sample, sequenced in a study of CD8 T cells in ankylosing spondylitis. Findings and caveats of the study: It appeared that ankylosing spondylitis blood was characterized by a TCR beta motif of under ten highly homologous variants.

What these receptors recognize is not known. TCRdb reprocessed the 5' RACE reads with MiXCR, giving one entry per CDR3 protein. Here the sample spans fewer than 500,000 distinct CDR3 sequences, roughly a quarter being singletons. The sample was blood, either unsorted or a sorted T cell fraction (not recorded which). These receptor sequences come from a male donor with ankylosing spondylitis.

This rearrangement joins TRBV3-1 to TRBJ2-3; TRBD1 matches at 8 bases. The germline CDR1 and CDR2 sequences are LGHDT and YNNKEL (reference sequence). The V and J ends lost 4 bases and 4 bases, in that order; junction bases with no gene match: 4. CDR3 size: 14 residues. CDR3 coding DNA: TGTGCCAGCAGCCTCTCCAGGGGGCCAGATACGCAGTATTTT. Its translation: CASSLSRGPDTQYF.

In this sample, this clonotype turned up a few times. The chain recombines TRBV12-3 or TRBV12-4 with TRBJ2-2, with 7 bases identical to TRBD2. The CDR3 runs 17 residues. The V segment lost 3 bases and the J segment 7 bases; nucleotides outside the gene matches: 14. CDR3 sequence: CASSLAGLVGWGGELFF. The CDR3 DNA is TGTGCCAGCAGTTTGGCCGGACTAGTGGGATGGGGCGGGGAGCTGTTTTTT.

This chain joins TRBV3-1 and TRBJ1-6; D is uncertain. The CDR3 loop spans 14 amino acids. Trimming shortened V by 5 bases and J by 8 bases, and 13 bases separated the two germline ends. Germline V lookup: CDR1 LGHDT, CDR2 YNNKEL (reference sequence). This CDR3 is CASSISTGDSPLHF. Written as DNA, the CDR3 is TGTGCCAGCAGCATATCGACTGGGGATTCACCCCTCCACTTT.

The chain is built from TRBV3-1 and TRBJ2-3, with no clear D. The germline CDR1 and CDR2 sequences are LGHDT and YNNKEL (reference sequence). V gave up 0 bases and J gave up 7 bases, with 8 bases separating them. CDR3 length: 13 amino acids. The chain's CDR3 is CASSQDPTHTQYF. CDR3 nucleotide sequence: TGTGCCAGCAGCCAAGATCCGACACATACGCAGTATTTT.

V is TRBV24-1 and J is TRBJ2-1; 12 positions agree with TRBD2. CDR1 KGHDR and CDR2 SFDVKD come from the germline V gene. V gave up 5 bases and J gave up 9 bases; unmatched junction bases: 10. This CDR3 region has 16 residues. The CDR3 region is CATSVTLPGLAGEQFF. CDR3 nucleotide sequence: TGTGCCACCAGTGTTACATTACCGGGACTAGCGGGTGAGCAGTTCTTC.

This clonotype was detected only a few times. The CDR3 region has the DNA TGCGCCAGCAGCTCAACCGACACGGCCGGGGAGCTGTTTTTT. As protein: CASSSTDTAGELFF. J is TRBJ2-2 and V is TRBV5-1; no definite D call. V lost 3 bases and J 6 bases, leaving 12 bases between the germline ends. Germline V CDR1 and CDR2: SGHRS, YFSETQ. CDR3 length equals 14 residues.

The J gene is TRBJ1-1, the V gene TRBV3-1; 7 bases align to TRBD1. V lost 6 bases, J lost 11 bases, and 15 bases stayed unmatched. Germline V gene lookup returns CDR1 LGHDT and CDR2 YNNKEL (reference sequence). The CDR3 has 14 residues. In DNA, the CDR3 is TGTGCCAGCAGTCTTGGACAGGCCGTAGGGGGGGCTTTCTTT. It translates to CASSLGQAVGGAFF.

The chain links TRBV20-1 to TRBJ1-2; D perhaps matches TRBD1 (6 bases). The CDR3 runs to 14 residues. V was cut by 1 base and J by 6 bases, with 15 bases left in between. Germline CDR1 DFQATT, CDR2 SNEGSKA (reference sequence). The CDR3 here is CSARVATGGDGYTF. In nucleotides, the CDR3 is TGCAGTGCTAGAGTAGCCACCGGGGGCGATGGCTACACCTTC.

The chain carries TRBV5-1 and TRBJ2-5; TRBD2 matches 9 bases. CDR1 is SGHRS and CDR2 is YFSETQ in the germline V gene. This CDR3 has 14 amino acids. V lost 4 bases to trimming and J lost 5 bases; unmatched junction nucleotides: 6. DNA of the CDR3: TGCGCCAGCAGCCCTGGGACTAGCAGTGAGACCCAGTACTTC. Protein sequence: CASSPGTSSETQYF.

This clonotype has more than one count but fewer than ten. This chain uses TRBV7-8 with TRBJ2-3; no definite D call. Trimming shortened V by 5 bases and J by 5 bases, and 14 bases separated the two germline ends. This CDR3 has 14 residues. Germline V gene data show CDR1 as SGHVS and CDR2 as FQNEAQ. The CDR3 reads CASSPTGVKDTQYF. CDR3 bases: TGTGCCAGCAGCCCGACGGGCGTCAAAGATACGCAGTATTTT.

This clonotype was seen a handful of times. The chain employs TRBV15 and TRBJ1-5; D remains unclear. CDR3 size: 19 residues. Germline CDR1 is LNHNV and CDR2 is YYDKDF (reference sequence). V was trimmed by 1 base and J by 0 bases, leaving 19 bases between them. The CDR3 sequence: CATSRGPFETGYSNQPQHF. DNA of the CDR3: TGTGCCACCAGCAGAGGCCCTTTCGAAACCGGTTATAGCAATCAGCCCCAGCATTTT. Full variable domain (missing parts from reference TRBV15 and TRBJ1-5): DAMVIQNPRYQVTQFGKPVTLSCSQTLNHNVMYWYQQKSSQAPKLLFHYYDKDFNNEADTPDNFQSRRPNTSFCFLDIRSPGLGDTAMYLCATSRGPFETGYSNQPQHFGDGTRLSIL.

This chain links TRBV6-1 with TRBJ2-3, with a possible D match to TRBD1 (6 bases). Trimming shortened V by 5 bases and J by 3 bases, and 15 bases separated the two germline ends. Germline V lookup: CDR1 MNHNS, CDR2 SASEGT. The CDR3 consists of 15 residues. The CDR3, as DNA: TGTGCCAGCAGTACCGGGACACTGGTTACAGATACGCAGTATTTT. Protein: CASSTGTLVTDTQYF.

Comment on this clonotype: Relative to the germline gene, one junction end is altered; a read error may explain this. The chain is built from TRBV20-1 and TRBJ1-4; D is unresolved. In germline, CDR1 is DFQATT, CDR2 SNEGSKA (reference sequence). The CDR3 sequence is 14 residues long. The CDR3 protein is CCANKAGTNEKLFF. The CDR3 DNA reads as TGCTGTGCTAACAAGGCTGGTACTAATGAAAAACTGTTTTTT.

Ten or more counts support this clonotype. The chain employs TRBV12-3 or TRBV12-4 and TRBJ2-3; 9 nucleotides agree with TRBD1. The CDR3 loop spans 14 amino acids. Unmatched junction bases numbered 4, after V lost 3 bases and J lost 6 bases. This CDR3 is CASSFTGGADTQYF. CDR3 in DNA: TGTGCCAGCAGTTTCACAGGGGGCGCGGATACGCAGTATTTT.

This chain joins TRBV6-5 and TRBJ2-5, with 16 bases that match TRBD2. Germline loops: CDR1 MNHEY, CDR2 SVGAGI. The CDR3 spans 17 residues. Trimming took 4 bases from V and 5 from J; bases not matched to a gene: 7. Here the CDR3 reads CASSFGTSGRALETQYF. CDR3 nucleotides: TGTGCCAGCAGTTTCGGGACTAGCGGGAGGGCCTTGGAGACCCAGTACTTC.

This rearrangement joins TRBV7-9 to TRBJ1-6, with a tentative D call TRBD1 (5 bases). The V gene lost 5 bases and the J gene lost 10 bases, with 18 bases spanning the gap. Germline V lookup: CDR1 SEHNR, CDR2 FQNEAQ (reference sequence). The CDR3 contains 15 residues. The CDR3 loop is CASSMTAQGGSPLHF. Written as DNA, the CDR3 is TGTGCCAGCAGCATGACGGCCCAGGGCGGGTCACCCCTCCACTTT.

V usage is TRBV5-1 and J usage is TRBJ1-3; possibly TRBD1 for D (5 bases). The V end was cut by 0 bases, the J end by 6 bases, with 10 bases between. Germline V gene data show CDR1 as SGHRS and CDR2 as YFSETQ. The CDR3 covers 14 residues. CDR3 loop: CASSLAGTENTIYF. Here the CDR3 DNA reads TGCGCCAGCAGCTTGGCAGGGACGGAAAACACCATATATTTT.